This TCR beta chain was recovered during a study of cytomegalovirus exposure and HLA in healthy donors. As regards this clone: Other DNA sequences from this sample encode an identical CDR3 as well.

Assay used: immunoSEQ multiplex PCR; TCRdb lists only in-frame clones, some missing. The sample records about 360,000 clones, 80% to 90% being singletons. Looked up from germline, CDR1 is MDHEN and CDR2 is SYDVKM. The length of the CDR3 is 14 residues. V lost 3 bases and J lost 0, with 8 bases in between. The TCR was taken from a woman aged 18-29 years in good health and CMV-seronegative. The rearrangement uses TRBV28 and TRBJ1-1; D is possibly TRBD1 (6 bases). The material sequenced was PBMCs. The CDR3 reads CASSLTGMNTEAFF. The CDR3 coding sequence is TGTGCCAGCAGTTTGACAGGCATGAACACTGAAGCTTTCTTT.